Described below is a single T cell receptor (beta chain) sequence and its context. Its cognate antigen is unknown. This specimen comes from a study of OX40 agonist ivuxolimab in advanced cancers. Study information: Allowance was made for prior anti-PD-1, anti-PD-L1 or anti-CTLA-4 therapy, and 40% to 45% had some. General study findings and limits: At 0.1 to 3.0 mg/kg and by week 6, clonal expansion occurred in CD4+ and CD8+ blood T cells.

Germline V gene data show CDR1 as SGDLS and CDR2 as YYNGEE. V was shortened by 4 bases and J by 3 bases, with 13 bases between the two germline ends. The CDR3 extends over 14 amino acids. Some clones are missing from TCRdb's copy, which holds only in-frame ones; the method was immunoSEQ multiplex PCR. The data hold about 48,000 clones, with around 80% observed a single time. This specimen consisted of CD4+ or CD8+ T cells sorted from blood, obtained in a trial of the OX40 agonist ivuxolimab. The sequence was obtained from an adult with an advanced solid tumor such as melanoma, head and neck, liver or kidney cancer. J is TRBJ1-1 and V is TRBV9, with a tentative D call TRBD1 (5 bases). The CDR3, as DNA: TGTGCCAGCAGCCCACGGGGGAGGGACACTGAAGCTTTCTTT. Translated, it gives CASSPRGRDTEAFF.